The clone carrying this TCR beta chain was detected a few times. Its antigen remains unknown. Stated treatment: approximately nine-day PBMC culture with coronavirus spike peptide pools or control peptides (ViraFEST assay). T cells were expanded with peptide pools, and expanded clonotypes were identified by TCR sequencing. The Oncomine TCR Beta short-read assay sequenced DNA from cultured CD4+ T cells. TCRdb analysed the PCR reads with MiXCR anew, one entry per CDR3 protein. The repertoire has more than 15,000 distinct CDR3 sequences, approximately 50% of them found once; the top ten carry about 34%. These data belong to a study of vaccination and CD4 T cells after COVID-19. Study-wide context: The authors gave control cultures a CEFX pool, an HIV-1 Nef pool, or no peptide. Findings of the study overall: The researchers studied relatively few convalescent patients and omitted early post-infection timepoints. Convalescent patients displayed spike mono-reactivity in 304 of 307 vaccine-specific clones.

This CDR3 has 13 amino acids. Trimming pared 2 bases from V and 8 bases from J, leaving 11 bases between. Germline V gene lookup returns CDR1 KGHDR and CDR2 SFDVKD. The sequencing used cultured CD4+ T cells from blood, collected after SARS-CoV-2 vaccination. This clonotype was obtained from a human donor with COVID-19. J is TRBJ1-2 and V is TRBV24-1; D unclear. The CDR3 nucleotides are TGTGCCACCAGTGATTGGACGGGCGGAGGCTACACCTTC. As protein: CATSDWTGGGYTF.